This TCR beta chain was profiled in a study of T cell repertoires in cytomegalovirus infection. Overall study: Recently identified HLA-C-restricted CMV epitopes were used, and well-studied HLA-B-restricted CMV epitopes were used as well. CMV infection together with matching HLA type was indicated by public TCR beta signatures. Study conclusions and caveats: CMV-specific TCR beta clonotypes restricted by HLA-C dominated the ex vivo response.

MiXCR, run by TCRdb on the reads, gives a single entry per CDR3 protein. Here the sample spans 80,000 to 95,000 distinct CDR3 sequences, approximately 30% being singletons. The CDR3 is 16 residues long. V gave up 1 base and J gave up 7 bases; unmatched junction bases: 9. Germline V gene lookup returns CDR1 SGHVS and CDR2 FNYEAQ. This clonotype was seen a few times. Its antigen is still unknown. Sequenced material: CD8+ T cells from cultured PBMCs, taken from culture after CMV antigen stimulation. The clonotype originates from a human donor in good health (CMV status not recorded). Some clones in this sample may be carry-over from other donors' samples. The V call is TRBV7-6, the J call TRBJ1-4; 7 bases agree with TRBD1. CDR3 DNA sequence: TGTGCCAGCAGCTTAGGTACGCGACAGGGTGGTGAAAAACTGTTTTTT. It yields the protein CASSLGTRQGGEKLFF.